Listed below are T cell receptor beta chains from one sample, sequenced in a study of early T cells in non-severe SARS-CoV-2 infection. TCRdb ran MiXCR on the 5' RACE reads and lists one entry per CDR3 protein. The sample includes tens of thousands of distinct CDR3 sequences, roughly 13% seen only once; the top ten take about a tenth. Sequenced sample: whole blood. The receptors stem from an adult who was a healthcare worker with PCR-confirmed SARS-CoV-2 infection or an uninfected control (not recorded which). CDR3s include the opening cysteine and the closing phenylalanine or tryptophan. D genes are given only for firm matches. Not all rows give a size; the values are once, few, many and, for expanded clones, a class.

>TRBV6-2/TRBV6-3|TRBD1|many|TRBJ2-4
CASSYSSTGAQNIQYF
TGTGCCAGCAGTTACTCGTCTACAGGGGCCCAAAACATTCAGTACTTC
>TRBV5-1|-|few|TRBJ2-2
CASSFERNTGELFF
TGCGCCAGCAGCTTCGAGCGGAACACCGGGGAGCTGTTTTTT
>TRBV5-1|-|few|TRBJ1-2
CASSLAGMSGYTF
TGCGCCAGCAGCTTGGCAGGGATGAGTGGCTACACCTTC
>TRBV13|-|many|TRBJ2-3
CASSPLSADTQYF
TGTGCCAGCAGCCCCTTATCCGCAGATACGCAGTATTTT
>TRBV2|-|many|TRBJ2-5
CASSAAAYPRETQYF
TGTGCCAGCAGTGCTGCCGCGTACCCTCGGGAGACCCAGTACTTC
>TRBV29-1|TRBD1|few|TRBJ1-1
CSVEGTGAYEAFF
TGCAGCGTTGAAGGGACAGGGGCTTATGAAGCTTTCTTT
>TRBV6-6|TRBD2|many|TRBJ2-3
CASGFLAGVSTDTQYF
TGTGCCAGCGGTTTTCTAGCGGGGGTTAGCACAGATACGCAGTATTTT
>TRBV6-2/TRBV6-3|-|-|TRBJ2-2
CASSYGNGELFF
TGTGCCAGCAGTTACGGGAACGGGGAGCTGTTTTTT
>TRBV7-9|-|few|TRBJ1-1
CASSPSTDNTEAFF
TGTGCCAGCAGCCCCTCAACAGACAACACTGAAGCTTTCTTT
>TRBV19|TRBD1|-|TRBJ1-5
CASSMRGGYQPQHF
TGTGCCAGTAGTATGAGAGGGGGCTATCAGCCCCAGCATTTT
>TRBV28|TRBD1|many|TRBJ2-2
CASSSQQGGAGELFF
TGTGCCAGCAGTTCACAACAGGGGGGAGCCGGGGAGCTGTTTTTT
>TRBV7-2|-|many|TRBJ1-3
CASSPDSQSGNTIYF
TGTGCCAGCAGCCCCGACTCCCAATCTGGAAACACCATATATTTT
>TRBV19|TRBD1|many|TRBJ2-7
CASSMGDRVVYEQYF
TGTGCCAGTAGTATGGGGGACAGGGTTGTCTACGAGCAGTACTTC
>TRBV20-1|-|-|TRBJ2-1
CSADSSGRSYNEQFF
TGCAGTGCTGACTCGTCTGGACGCTCCTACAATGAGCAGTTCTTC
>TRBV5-1|-|many|TRBJ1-2
CASSLEGVNGYTF
TGCGCCAGCAGCCTGGAGGGGGTAAATGGCTACACCTTC
>TRBV7-9|-|few|TRBJ1-3
CASTRGSSGNTIYF
TGTGCCAGCACCCGCGGAAGCTCTGGAAACACCATATATTTT
>TRBV4-1|-|few|TRBJ1-1
CASSQGPMNTEAFF
TGCGCCAGCAGCCAGGGACCCATGAACACTGAAGCTTTCTTT
>TRBV18|TRBD1|-|TRBJ2-7
CASGLTGVDDEQYF
TGTGCCAGCGGACTGACAGGGGTGGACGACGAGCAGTACTTC
>TRBV20-1|-|many|TRBJ2-3
CSASTGKGTDTQYF
TGCAGTGCCTCGACAGGCAAAGGCACAGATACGCAGTATTTT
>TRBV7-2|-|-|TRBJ2-7
CASSPRLGSYEQYF
TGTGCCAGCAGCCCCCGGCTCGGCTCCTACGAGCAGTACTTC
>TRBV30|-|many|TRBJ1-6
CAWSDTGWALHF
TGTGCCTGGAGCGATACAGGGTGGGCCCTCCACTTT
>TRBV4-1|-|-|TRBJ1-6
CASSQEAGVLNSPLHF
TGCGCCAGCAGCCAAGAAGCAGGTGTTCTTAATTCACCCCTCCACTTT
>TRBV2|-|-|TRBJ1-5
CASSRTEASNQPQHF
TGTGCCAGCAGCCGGACTGAAGCCTCCAATCAGCCCCAGCATTTT
>TRBV20-1|-|few|TRBJ2-7
CSAVDSGTFGYEQYF
TGCAGTGCCGTGGATTCCGGAACGTTTGGCTACGAGCAGTACTTC
>TRBV29-1|TRBD1|few|TRBJ1-1
CSVRDSIPVFF
TGCAGCGTTAGGGACAGCATCCCTGTTTTCTTT
>TRBV10-2|-|few|TRBJ2-1
CASSDLGLLEQFF
TGCGCCAGCAGTGATTTGGGCCTTCTAGAGCAGTTCTTC
>TRBV5-4|TRBD1|-|TRBJ1-1
CASSPGQGITEAFF
TGTGCCAGCAGCCCGGGACAGGGGATCACTGAAGCTTTCTTT
>TRBV20-1|-|many|TRBJ2-1
CSAIRFETAYNEQFF
TGCAGTGCTATAAGGTTCGAAACGGCCTACAATGAGCAGTTCTTC
>TRBV6-2/TRBV6-3|TRBD2|many|TRBJ2-5
CASSYNQRGSETQYF
TGTGCCAGCAGTTACAACCAGCGGGGAAGCGAGACCCAGTACTTC
>TRBV7-2|-|-|TRBJ2-1
CASSRFKNNEQFF
TGTGCCAGCAGCCGATTCAAAAACAATGAGCAGTTCTTC
>TRBV30|TRBD1|few|TRBJ2-3
CAWSVDRDRTQYF
TGTGCCTGGAGTGTGGACAGGGATCGGACGCAGTATTTT
>TRBV27|-|-|TRBJ2-1
CASSQSRYNEQFF
TGTGCCAGCAGCCAATCTAGGTACAATGAGCAGTTCTTC
>TRBV6-5|-|few|TRBJ2-7
CASSYSQGSTYEQYF
TGTGCCAGCAGTTACAGCCAGGGTTCGACCTACGAGCAGTACTTC
>TRBV20-1|TRBD2|few|TRBJ2-1
CSADRTSGTLNEQFF
TGCAGTGCAGACCGGACTAGCGGGACACTCAATGAGCAGTTCTTC
>TRBV6-5|-|-|TRBJ1-1
CATGEQGVFVEAFF
TGTGCCACCGGCGAACAGGGAGTCTTTGTTGAAGCTTTCTTT
>TRBV27|TRBD1|many|TRBJ1-5
CASSSGTGVYQPQHF
TGTGCCAGCAGTTCCGGGACAGGGGTTTATCAGCCCCAGCATTTT
>TRBV19|-|-|TRBJ2-7
CASSPGPGPSYEQYF
TGTGCCAGTAGTCCTGGGCCAGGGCCTTCCTACGAGCAGTACTTC
>TRBV19|TRBD2|-|TRBJ2-2
CASSIAVPSGSSYTGELFF
TGTGCCAGTAGTATAGCGGTCCCTAGCGGGAGTTCATACACCGGGGAGCTGTTTTTT
>TRBV12-3/TRBV12-4|TRBD1|-|TRBJ1-1
CASSSTGVPEAFF
TGTGCCAGCAGTTCGACAGGGGTCCCTGAAGCTTTCTTT
>TRBV10-1|-|few|TRBJ2-2
CASSGGGSGELFF
TGCGCCAGCAGTGGAGGAGGTTCCGGGGAGCTGTTTTTT
>TRBV7-2|-|-|TRBJ1-1
CASSFWMNTEAFF
TGTGCCAGCAGCTTCTGGATGAACACTGAAGCTTTCTTT
>TRBV2|TRBD1|-|TRBJ2-6
CASSAMDRGGGLTF
TGTGCCAGCAGCGCCATGGACAGGGGAGGAGGACTGACTTTC
>TRBV12-3/TRBV12-4|TRBD1|-|TRBJ2-7
CASSFLTGVDDEQYF
TGTGCCAGCAGTTTCCTGACAGGGGTCGATGACGAGCAGTACTTC
>TRBV19|-|many|TRBJ1-2
CASSINGRVRSGYTF
TGTGCCAGTAGTATAAATGGCAGGGTGAGGAGTGGCTACACCTTC
>TRBV5-1|-|many|TRBJ2-7
CASSPPSGASYEQYF
TGCGCCAGCAGCCCCCCTAGTGGGGCTTCCTACGAGCAGTACTTC
>TRBV4-1|TRBD1|many|TRBJ1-2
CASSRDSNYGYTF
TGCGCCAGCAGCCGGGACAGTAACTATGGCTACACCTTC
>TRBV2|-|-|TRBJ2-3
CASSESDTQYF
TGTGCCAGCTCGGAATCAGATACGCAGTATTTT
>TRBV20-1|-|-|TRBJ1-1
CSARGGVNTEAFF
TGCAGTGCTAGAGGCGGAGTGAACACTGAAGCTTTCTTT